These 13 T cell receptor beta chains came from one sample sequenced in a study of blood T cell repertoires in COVID-19. This table comes from immunoSEQ multiplex PCR, and its TCRdb copy is limited to in-frame clones, with some not included. The sample lists some 200,000 clones; around nine tenths were seen once. The sequencing sample was made of peripheral blood. Source of these receptors: a woman younger than 35 who had recovered from COVID-19.

This chain joins TRBV7-3 and TRBJ2-1; D not resolved. The V gene lost 2 bases and the J gene lost 5 bases, with 10 bases spanning the gap. Germline-derived CDR1 and CDR2 are SGHTA and FQGTGA. The CDR3 covers 14 residues. The CDR3 DNA follows: TGTGCCAGCAGCTTAGAGGAGCCTAACAATGAGCAGTTCTTC. It translates to CASSLEEPNNEQFF.

This clone was detected only once. The rearrangement links TRBV5-1 to TRBJ1-2; D gene unclear. The V end was cut by 4 bases, the J end by 8 bases, with 24 bases between. Germline lookup yields CDR1 SGHRS and CDR2 YFSETQ. The CDR3 runs 16 residues. CDR3 coding DNA: TGCGCCAGCAGCATGGGCGGGGTCGGCTTAATTGGAGGCTACACCTTC. Translating gives CASSMGGVGLIGGYTF.

V is TRBV30 and J is TRBJ2-1; TRBD1 agrees at 10 bases. CDR3 size: 14 residues. V shed 5 bases and J 7 bases; nucleotides not matched to a gene: 8. Germline lookup yields CDR1 GTSNPN and CDR2 SVGIG (reference sequence). The CDR3 loop is CAWFYGTGENEQFF. CDR3 nucleotides: TGTGCCTGGTTTTACGGGACAGGGGAAAATGAGCAGTTCTTC. Full variable domain (rest looked up from reference TRBV30 and TRBJ2-1): SQTIHQWPATLVQPVGSPLSLECTVEGTSNPNLYWYRQAAGRGLQLLFYSVGIGQISSEVPQNLSASRPQDRQFILSSKKLLLSDSGFYLCAWFYGTGENEQFFGPGTRLTVL.

Written as DNA, the CDR3 is TGCGCCAGTAAACCGGGACAGCTTAATGAAAAACTGTTTTTT. Its translation is CASKPGQLNEKLFF. The J gene is TRBJ1-4, the V gene TRBV5-1; 7 positions agree with TRBD1. The germline V gene encodes CDR1 SGHRS and CDR2 YFSETQ. V lost 8 bases, J lost 4 bases, and 8 bases stayed unmatched. CDR3 length equals 14 residues.

This clone was counted a few times. This chain connects TRBV29-1 to TRBJ2-5; perhaps TRBD2 as D (6 bases). V was pared by 3 bases and J by 5 bases, with 10 bases between. The germline V gene encodes CDR1 SQVTM and CDR2 ANQGSEA. This CDR3 has 12 residues. As DNA, the CDR3 is TGCAGCGTTGAGATGAGCGGGGAGACCCAGTACTTC. It specifies CSVEMSGETQYF.

This chain uses TRBV27 with TRBJ1-1; no reliable D call. The ends were cut back, 3 bases at V and 5 bases at J, with 13 bases in the middle. Looked up from germline, CDR1 is MNHEY and CDR2 is SMNVEV (reference sequence). The CDR3 has 14 amino acids. The CDR3 spells CASSFEGLGTEAFF. The CDR3 DNA is TGTGCCAGCAGTTTTGAGGGCCTTGGAACTGAAGCTTTCTTT.

The rearrangement joins TRBV5-4 to TRBJ2-1, with 12 bases identical to TRBD2. Per germline, CDR1 SGHNT and CDR2 YYREEE (reference sequence). The CDR3 is made up of 15 amino acids. After removal of 4 bases from V and 7 bases from J, the junction contained 6 bases not matched to a gene. CDR3 region: CASSPGTSGRNEQFF. CDR3 in DNA: TGTGCCAGCAGCCCCGGGACTAGCGGGCGAAATGAGCAGTTCTTC.

The CDR3: CASSSQVGDTEAFF. In DNA, the CDR3 is TGTGCCAGCAGTTCCCAAGTTGGAGACACTGAAGCTTTCTTT. The chain employs TRBV27 and TRBJ1-1; D not resolved. CDR1 MNHEY and CDR2 SMNVEV come from the germline V gene (reference sequence). V was pared by 4 bases and J by 3 bases, with 12 bases between. The CDR3 has 14 residues.

The rearrangement uses TRBV4-3 and TRBJ1-2; 8 positions match TRBD1. The CDR3 extends over 19 amino acids. Germline V gene sequence: CDR1 LGHNA, CDR2 YSLEER. Trimming took 0 bases from V and 1 from J; bases not matched to a gene: 13. CDR3 sequence reads: CASSQETSPGQGGNYGYTF. CDR3 nucleotide sequence: TGCGCCAGCAGCCAAGAAACCTCCCCTGGACAGGGAGGTAACTATGGCTACACCTTC.

This chain links TRBV10-3 with TRBJ1-5, with 11 bases identical to TRBD1. The germline V gene has CDR1 ENHRY and CDR2 SYGVKD. Losses at the gene ends were 10 bases for V and 3 bases for J; bases not matched to a gene: 5. This CDR3 spans 14 amino acids. The CDR3 spells CATRTGGYNQPQHF. DNA for the CDR3: TGTGCCACTAGGACAGGGGGCTACAATCAGCCCCAGCATTTT.

This chain joins TRBV4-2 and TRBJ1-3; D possibly corresponds to TRBD1 (5 bases). The CDR3 covers 19 residues. CDR1 LGHNA and CDR2 YNFKEQ come from the germline V gene. The ends were cut back, 4 bases at V and 4 bases at J, with 26 bases in the middle. The DNA for the CDR3 is TGTGCCAGCAGCCCAGGGAACCCCTCGTACAGCGCTATGGGAAACACCATATATTTT. Protein: CASSPGNPSYSAMGNTIYF.

The chain carries TRBV29-1 and TRBJ2-3; TRBD2 agrees at 7 bases. V trimming: 4 bases; J trimming: 1 base; junction bases outside the gene matches: 5. This CDR3 contains 14 residues. The germline CDR1 and CDR2 sequences are SQVTM and ANQGSEA. DNA of the CDR3: TGCAGCGTTGGAAACCTAGCGGGCACAGATACGCAGTATTTT. It yields the protein CSVGNLAGTDTQYF.

The chain couples TRBV6-5 to TRBJ1-1; D unclear. Trimming pared 5 bases from V and 0 bases from J, leaving 10 bases between. CDR3 length: 14 residues. CDR1 and CDR2 from the germline V gene are MNHEY and SVGAGI. CDR3 DNA: TGTGCCAGCAGTCAACAAACCGTGAACACTGAAGCTTTCTTT. This codes for CASSQQTVNTEAFF.